This T cell receptor beta chain was recovered during a study of blood T cell repertoires in COVID-19. V dropped 5 bases and J dropped 9 bases, with 7 bases sitting between them. The CDR3 covers 11 residues. CDR1 KGHDR and CDR2 SFDVKD come from the germline V gene. Assay used: immunoSEQ multiplex PCR; TCRdb lists only in-frame clones, some missing. Of some 200,000 clones in the sample, around 80% were seen once. Sequenced input: peripheral blood. The source is a woman aged 40 to 49 who had recovered from COVID-19. The J gene is TRBJ2-1, the V gene TRBV24-1; D is undetermined. In DNA form, the CDR3 reads TGTGCCACCAGTGGGTCGGGTGAGCAGTTCTTC. Translating gives CATSGSGEQFF.